These 16 T cell receptor beta chains were all obtained from the same sample, sequenced in a study of a mutant IDH1 vaccine in newly diagnosed glioma (dated by TCRdb to 2020 to 2023). Antigens for these TCRs are unknown. Library generation was performed with the immunoSEQ multiplex PCR assay. TCRdb holds this immuneACCESS table with in-frame rearrangements only. Some clones are missing; in checked studies, unresolved V genes explain under half, and the rest has no known cause. The sample table lists around 100,000 clones, roughly nine tenths of them with a count of one. The biggest ten clones account for roughly 0.62% of the sample. According to the study, the label for this sample's time point signals: week 11, during vaccination. Every vaccine dose consisted of 300 ug of a 20-mer mutant IDH1 peptide in Montanide, administered subcutaneously together with topical imiquimod. The sample here was PBMCs, taken from a glioma patient whose treatment included an IDH1 peptide vaccine. The source is a woman aged 50 to 60 with glioma.

This clone was recorded only once. The V call is TRBV2, the J call TRBJ2-7; the match to TRBD1 covers 9 bases. The CDR3 runs to 13 residues. Per germline, CDR1 SNHLY and CDR2 FYNNEI. Trimming cost V 1 base and J 6 bases; bases outside gene matches: 1. CDR3 in amino acids: CASSEGQGGEQYF. CDR3 nucleotides: TGTGCCAGCAGTGAAGGACAGGGGGGCGAGCAGTACTTC.

This chain joins TRBV7-3 and TRBJ2-6; no reliable D call. The V end lost 3 bases, the J end lost 2 bases, and 8 bases lay between the germline ends. The CDR3 loop spans 15 amino acids. Germline loops: CDR1 SGHTA, CDR2 FQGTGA. CDR3 bases: TGTGCCAGCAGCTTCCATTGGGCTGGGGCCAACGTCCTGACTTTC. Translated: CASSFHWAGANVLTF.

The J gene is TRBJ2-1, the V gene TRBV5-1; no clear D. Germline V gene lookup returns CDR1 SGHRS and CDR2 YFSETQ. V was cut by 3 bases and J by 0 bases, with 13 bases left in between. The CDR3 has 16 residues. CDR3 amino acids: CASSSGVGGSYNEQFF. The CDR3 DNA reads TGCGCCAGCAGCTCTGGTGTGGGCGGCTCCTACAATGAGCAGTTCTTC. The full variable domain, with the rest looked up from reference TRBV5-1 and TRBJ2-1, is KAGVTQTPRYLIKTRGQQVTLSCSPISGHRSVSWYQQTPGQGLQFLFEYFSETQRNKGNFPGRFSGRQFSNSRSEMNVSTLELGDSALYLCASSSGVGGSYNEQFFGPGTRLTVL.

The genes are TRBV27 and TRBJ2-1; D may correspond to TRBD1 or TRBD2 (6 bases each). Germline assignment: CDR1 MNHEY and CDR2 SMNVEV (reference sequence). The CDR3 totals 17 residues. V lost 1 base to trimming and J lost 0 bases, with 13 bases between them. CDR3: CASSLLVGGSSYNEQFF. In nucleotides, the CDR3 is TGTGCCAGCAGTTTATTAGTCGGGGGCAGCTCCTACAATGAGCAGTTCTTC.

V usage is TRBV5-6 and J usage is TRBJ1-1, with D uncertain. The germline V gene encodes CDR1 SGHDT and CDR2 YYEEEE. CDR3 size: 18 residues. The V end lost 0 bases, the J end lost 1 base, and 19 bases lay between the germline ends. In DNA form, the CDR3 reads TGTGCCAGCAGCTTGGTCGGGCTGAGTTCAACAAAGAACACTGAAGCTTTCTTT. Translating gives CASSLVGLSSTKNTEAFF.

The chain is built from TRBV6-5 and TRBJ2-7; 8 bases align to TRBD2. CDR1 is MNHEY and CDR2 is SVGAGI in the germline V gene. This CDR3 region has 16 residues. The V segment lost 0 bases and the J segment 7 bases; nucleotides outside the gene matches: 11. CDR3 in DNA: TGTGCCAGCAGTTACTCCTGGGGTAGCGGGGCCCTAGAGCAGTACTTC. Protein: CASSYSWGSGALEQYF.

The chain recombines TRBV14 with TRBJ2-1; D might be TRBD2 (6 bases). CDR1 SGHDN and CDR2 FVKESK come from the germline V gene. This CDR3 contains 18 residues. Trimming took 0 bases from V and 3 from J, leaving 18 bases between them. Here the CDR3 DNA reads TGTGCCAGCAGCCAAGACACTCTAGCGTCAGTATTCTACAATGAGCAGTTCTTC. It translates to CASSQDTLASVFYNEQFF.

This rearrangement joins TRBV10-1 to TRBJ2-7; D unresolved. The V gene lost 0 bases and the J gene lost 5 bases, with 5 bases spanning the gap. The CDR3 sequence is 12 residues long. The germline CDR1 and CDR2 sequences are WNHNN and SYGVQD (reference sequence). The CDR3 loop reads CASSESGHEQYF. The CDR3 DNA reads TGCGCCAGCAGTGAGTCAGGCCACGAGCAGTACTTC.

The chain has TRBV28 and TRBJ1-2; D possibly corresponds to TRBD1 (6 bases). From germline, CDR1 is MDHEN and CDR2 SYDVKM. Trimming removed 4 bases at V and 4 bases at J, with 16 bases between. The CDR3 is 15 amino acids. CDR3 sequence (DNA): TGTGCCAGCAGTTCCCTGGACAGCTACCTCTATGGCTACACCTTC. Encoded protein: CASSSLDSYLYGYTF.

The rearrangement uses TRBV13 and TRBJ2-1; D not certain. This CDR3 has 13 amino acids. Per germline, CDR1 PRHDT and CDR2 FYEKMQ (reference sequence). The V end was cut by 5 bases, the J end by 8 bases, with 13 bases between. DNA for the CDR3: TGTGCCAGCAGCCCCCCAGCTTCGCATGAGCAGTTCTTC. Protein sequence: CASSPPASHEQFF. Full variable domain (rest looked up from reference TRBV13 and TRBJ2-1): AAGVIQSPRHLIKEKRETATLKCYPIPRHDTVYWYQQGPGQDPQFLISFYEKMQSDKGSIPDRFSAQQFSDYHSELNMSSLELGDSALYFCASSPPASHEQFFGPGTRLTVL.

This rearrangement joins TRBV7-9 to TRBJ1-6; D is undetermined. The CDR3 spans 15 residues. The ends were cut back, 2 bases at V and 11 bases at J, with 16 bases in the middle. Per germline, CDR1 SEHNR and CDR2 FQNEAQ (reference sequence). This chain's CDR3 is CASSLLASTAAPLHF. In DNA form, the CDR3 reads TGTGCCAGCAGCTTACTCGCAAGTACGGCTGCACCCCTCCACTTT. The full variable domain, in which reference TRBV7-9 and TRBJ1-6 provide the parts outside the CDR3, is DTGVSQNPRHKITKRGQNVTFRCDPISEHNRLYWYRQTLGQGPEFLTYFQNEAQLEKSRLLSDRFSAERPKGSFSTLEIQRTEQGDSAMYLCASSLLASTAAPLHFGNGTRLTVT.

The chain recombines TRBV25-1 with TRBJ1-1; D remains ambiguous. Germline loops: CDR1 MGHDK, CDR2 SYGVNS. V was shortened by 10 bases and J by 0 bases, with 15 bases between the two germline ends. The CDR3 loop spans 14 amino acids. The CDR3 nucleotides are TGTGCCACCCATTCTCCAGCCTTGAACACTGAAGCTTTCTTT. It is translated as CATHSPALNTEAFF.

This chain links TRBV28 with TRBJ1-1; no clear D. This CDR3 contains 12 residues. Trimming shortened V by 7 bases and J by 14 bases, and 20 bases separated the two germline ends. Germline CDR1 and CDR2: MDHEN and SYDVKM. The CDR3 protein is CASTLTRARLFF. The DNA of the CDR3 is TGTGCCAGCACCTTAACCCGGGCCCGGCTGTTCTTT.

The chain combines TRBV5-1 with TRBJ2-7; 11 nucleotides match TRBD1. This CDR3 comprises 17 residues. Trimming took 3 bases from V and 2 from J; bases not matched to a gene: 10. Germline CDR1 is SGHRS and CDR2 is YFSETQ. The CDR3 reads CASSSGQGAHPPYEQYF. In DNA form, the CDR3 reads TGCGCCAGCAGCTCCGGACAGGGGGCTCACCCACCCTACGAGCAGTACTTC.

CDR3 sequence reads: CSVEVGMNTEAFF. The CDR3 DNA reads as TGCAGCGTTGAAGTCGGGATGAACACTGAAGCTTTCTTT. The chain is built from TRBV29-1 and TRBJ1-1; D call uncertain. V was pared by 1 base and J by 0 bases, with 6 bases between. Looked up from germline, CDR1 is SQVTM and CDR2 is ANQGSEA. The CDR3 has 13 amino acids.

J is TRBJ1-1 and V is TRBV28; TRBD1 matches at 9 bases. Germline CDR1 MDHEN, CDR2 SYDVKM. The length of the CDR3 is 14 residues. V shed 2 bases, J shed 5 bases, and the junction held 3 bases outside the gene matches. For the CDR3, the DNA is TGTGCCAGCAGTTTAGGGACAGGGCGGACTGAAGCTTTCTTT. It codes for CASSLGTGRTEAFF.